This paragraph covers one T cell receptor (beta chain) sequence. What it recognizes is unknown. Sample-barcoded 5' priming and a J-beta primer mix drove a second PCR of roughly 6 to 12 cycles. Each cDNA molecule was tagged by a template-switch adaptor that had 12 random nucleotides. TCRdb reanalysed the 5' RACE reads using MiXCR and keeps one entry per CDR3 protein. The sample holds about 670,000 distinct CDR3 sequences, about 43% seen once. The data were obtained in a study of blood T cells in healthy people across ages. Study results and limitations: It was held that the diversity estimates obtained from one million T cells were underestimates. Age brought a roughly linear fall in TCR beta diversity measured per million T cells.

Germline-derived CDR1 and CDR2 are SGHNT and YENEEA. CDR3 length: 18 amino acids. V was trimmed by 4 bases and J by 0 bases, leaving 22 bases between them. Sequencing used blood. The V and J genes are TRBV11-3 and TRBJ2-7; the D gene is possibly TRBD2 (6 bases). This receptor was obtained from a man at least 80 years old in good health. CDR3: CASSSPRPGRGHSYEQYF. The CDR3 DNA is TGTGCCAGCAGCTCCCCCCGTCCGGGGCGGGGCCACTCCTACGAGCAGTACTTC.